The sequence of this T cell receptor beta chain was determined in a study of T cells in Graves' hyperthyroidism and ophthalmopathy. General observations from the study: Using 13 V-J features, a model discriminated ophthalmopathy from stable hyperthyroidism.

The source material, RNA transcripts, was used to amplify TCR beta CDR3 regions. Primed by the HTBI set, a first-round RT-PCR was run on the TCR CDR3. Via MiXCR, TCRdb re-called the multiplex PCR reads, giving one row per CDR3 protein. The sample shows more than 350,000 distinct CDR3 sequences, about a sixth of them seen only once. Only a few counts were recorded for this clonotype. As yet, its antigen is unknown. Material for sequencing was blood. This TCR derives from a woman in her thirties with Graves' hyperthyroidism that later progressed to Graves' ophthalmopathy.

CDR3 loop: CASREDSAADTQYF. CDR3 DNA sequence: TGTGCCAGCAGGGAGGACAGCGCCGCAGATACGCAGTATTTT. The genes are TRBV6-1 and TRBJ2-3; D possibly corresponds to TRBD1 (6 bases). In germline, CDR1 is MNHNS, CDR2 SASEGT. Trimming pared 6 bases from V and 4 bases from J, leaving 14 bases between. This CDR3 has 14 residues.